This T cell receptor beta chain was documented in a study of patients and donors after allogeneic stem cell transplantation. The CDR3 totals 17 residues. The germline V gene encodes CDR1 MGHRA and CDR2 YSYEKL. Trimming cost V 3 bases and J 0 bases, with 15 bases left between them. TCRdb recomputed calls from the RT-PCR reads with MiXCR, one row per CDR3 protein. The repertoire holds hundreds of thousands of distinct CDR3 sequences, with roughly 16% as singletons. This receptor was taken from a human donor who was either an allogeneic HSCT recipient or a stem cell or donor lymphocyte infusion donor (not recorded which). It is not recorded whose cells these are; they may come from a transplant donor. Sequencing was performed on blood, either unsorted or a sorted T cell fraction (not recorded which). This chain links TRBV4-1 with TRBJ2-1; no firm D call. CDR3 amino acids: CASSHQIEIRSYNEQFF. The CDR3 DNA sequence: TGCGCCAGCAGCCACCAGATCGAGATCCGCTCCTACAATGAGCAGTTCTTC.